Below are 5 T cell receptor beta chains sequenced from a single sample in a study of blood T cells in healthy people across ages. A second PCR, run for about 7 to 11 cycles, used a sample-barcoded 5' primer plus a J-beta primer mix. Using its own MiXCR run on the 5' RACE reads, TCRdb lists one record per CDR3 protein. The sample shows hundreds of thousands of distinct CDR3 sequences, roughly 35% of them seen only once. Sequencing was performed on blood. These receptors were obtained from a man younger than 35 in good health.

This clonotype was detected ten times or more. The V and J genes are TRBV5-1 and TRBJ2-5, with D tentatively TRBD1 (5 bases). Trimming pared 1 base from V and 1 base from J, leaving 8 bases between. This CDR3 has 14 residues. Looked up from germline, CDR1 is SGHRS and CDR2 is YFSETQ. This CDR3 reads CASSLRTSQETQYF. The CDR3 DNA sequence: TGCGCCAGCAGCTTGAGGACATCCCAAGAGACCCAGTACTTC.

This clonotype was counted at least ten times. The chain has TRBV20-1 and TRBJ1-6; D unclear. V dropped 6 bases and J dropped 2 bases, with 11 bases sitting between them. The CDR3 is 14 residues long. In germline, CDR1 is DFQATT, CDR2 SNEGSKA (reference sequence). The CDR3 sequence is CSAARRTYNSPLHF. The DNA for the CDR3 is TGCAGTGCCGCCAGGAGGACCTATAATTCACCCCTCCACTTT.

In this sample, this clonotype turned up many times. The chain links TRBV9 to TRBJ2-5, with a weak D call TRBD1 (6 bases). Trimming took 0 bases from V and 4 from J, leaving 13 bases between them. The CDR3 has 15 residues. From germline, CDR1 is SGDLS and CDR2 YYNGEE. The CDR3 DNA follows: TGTGCCAGCAGCGTAGACACGGGCAGGGGAGAGACCCAGTACTTC. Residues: CASSVDTGRGETQYF.

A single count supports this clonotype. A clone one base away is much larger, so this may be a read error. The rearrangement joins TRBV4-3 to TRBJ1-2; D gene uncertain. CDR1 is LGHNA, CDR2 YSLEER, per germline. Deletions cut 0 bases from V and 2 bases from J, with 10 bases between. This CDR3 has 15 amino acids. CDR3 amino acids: CASSQDHDLNYGYTF. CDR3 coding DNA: TGCGCCAGCAGCCAAGATCACGACCTAAACTATGGCTACACCTTC.

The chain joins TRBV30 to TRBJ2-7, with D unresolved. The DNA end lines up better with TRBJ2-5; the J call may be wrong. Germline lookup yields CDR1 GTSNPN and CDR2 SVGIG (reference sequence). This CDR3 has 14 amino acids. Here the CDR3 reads CAWSVSGFQETQYF. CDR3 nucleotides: TGTGCCTGGAGTGTATCGGGTTTTCAAGAGACCCAGTACTTC.